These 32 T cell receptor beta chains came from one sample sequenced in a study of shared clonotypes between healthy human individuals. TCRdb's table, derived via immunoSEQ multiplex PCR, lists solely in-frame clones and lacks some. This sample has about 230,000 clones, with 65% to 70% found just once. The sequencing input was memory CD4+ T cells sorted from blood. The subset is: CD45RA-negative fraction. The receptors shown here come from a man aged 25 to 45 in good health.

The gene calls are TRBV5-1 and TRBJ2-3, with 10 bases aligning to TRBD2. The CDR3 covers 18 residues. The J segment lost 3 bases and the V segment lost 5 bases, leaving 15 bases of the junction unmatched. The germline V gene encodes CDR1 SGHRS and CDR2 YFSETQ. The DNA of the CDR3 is TGCGCCAGCAGATCAGGTAGCGGGAGGTTTGGGAAAACAGATACGCAGTATTTT. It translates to CASRSGSGRFGKTDTQYF.

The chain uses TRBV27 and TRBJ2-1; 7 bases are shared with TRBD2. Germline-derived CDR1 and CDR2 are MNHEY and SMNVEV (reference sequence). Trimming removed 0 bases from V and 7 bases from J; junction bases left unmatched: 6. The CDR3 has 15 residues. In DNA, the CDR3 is TGTGCCAGCAGTTTATCCCGGGGGGTATGGAATGAGCAGTTCTTC. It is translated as CASSLSRGVWNEQFF.

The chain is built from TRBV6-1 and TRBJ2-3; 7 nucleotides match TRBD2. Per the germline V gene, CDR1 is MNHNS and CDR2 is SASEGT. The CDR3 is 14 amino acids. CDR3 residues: CATISGYSTDTQYF. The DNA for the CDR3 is TGTGCTACTATTAGCGGGTACAGCACAGATACGCAGTATTTT.

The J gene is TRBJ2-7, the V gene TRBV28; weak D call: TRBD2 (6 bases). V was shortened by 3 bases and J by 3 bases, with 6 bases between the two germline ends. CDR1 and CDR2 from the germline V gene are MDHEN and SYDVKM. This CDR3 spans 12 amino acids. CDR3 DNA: TGTGCCAGCAGTTTCGGGAGCTACGAGCAGTACTTC. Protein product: CASSFGSYEQYF.

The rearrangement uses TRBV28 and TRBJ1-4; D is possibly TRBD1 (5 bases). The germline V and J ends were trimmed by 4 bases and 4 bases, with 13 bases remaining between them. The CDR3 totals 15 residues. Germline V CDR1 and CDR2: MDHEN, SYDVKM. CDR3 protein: CASSSSRDFNEKLFF. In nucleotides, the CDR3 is TGTGCCAGCAGTTCCTCCAGGGACTTTAATGAAAAACTGTTTTTT.

The DNA for the CDR3 is TGTGCCAGCAGTTTGGGAGGGGGGGTCACAGATACGCAGTATTTT. This codes for CASSLGGGVTDTQYF. The chain combines TRBV28 with TRBJ2-3, with D possibly TRBD2 on 7 matching bases. V dropped 3 bases and J dropped 2 bases, with 12 bases sitting between them. Germline loops: CDR1 MDHEN, CDR2 SYDVKM. This CDR3 has 15 amino acids. Full variable domain (missing parts from reference TRBV28 and TRBJ2-3): DVKVTQSSRYLVKRTGEKVFLECVQDMDHENMFWYRQDPGLGLRLIYFSYDVKMKEKGDIPEGYSVSREKKERFSLILESASTNQTSMYLCASSLGGGVTDTQYFGPGTRLTVL.

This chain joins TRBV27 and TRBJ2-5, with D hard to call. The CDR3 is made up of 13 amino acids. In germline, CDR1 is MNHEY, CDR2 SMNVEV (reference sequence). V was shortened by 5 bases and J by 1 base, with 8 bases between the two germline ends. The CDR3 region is CASSLTLQETQYF. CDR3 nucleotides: TGTGCCAGCAGTCTAACTCTCCAAGAGACCCAGTACTTC.

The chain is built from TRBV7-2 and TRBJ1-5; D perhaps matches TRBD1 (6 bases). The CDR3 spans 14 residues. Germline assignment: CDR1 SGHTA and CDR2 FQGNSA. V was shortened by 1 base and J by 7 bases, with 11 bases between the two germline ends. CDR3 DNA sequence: TGTGCCAGCAGCTTAGAGGGGGGCTGGCAGCCCCAGCATTTT. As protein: CASSLEGGWQPQHF.

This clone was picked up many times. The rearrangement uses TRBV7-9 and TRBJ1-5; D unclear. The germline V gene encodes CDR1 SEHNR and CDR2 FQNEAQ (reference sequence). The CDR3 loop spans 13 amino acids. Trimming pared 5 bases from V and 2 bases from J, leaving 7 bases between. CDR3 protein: CASSMSGNQPQHF. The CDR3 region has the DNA TGTGCCAGCAGCATGAGTGGCAATCAGCCCCAGCATTTT.

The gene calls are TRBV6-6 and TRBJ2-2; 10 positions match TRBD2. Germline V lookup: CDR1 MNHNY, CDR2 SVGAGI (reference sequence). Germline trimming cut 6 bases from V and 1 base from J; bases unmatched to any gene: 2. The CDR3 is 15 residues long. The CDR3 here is CASSRLAGNTGELFF. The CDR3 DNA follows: TGTGCCAGCAGCAGACTAGCGGGGAACACCGGGGAGCTGTTTTTT.

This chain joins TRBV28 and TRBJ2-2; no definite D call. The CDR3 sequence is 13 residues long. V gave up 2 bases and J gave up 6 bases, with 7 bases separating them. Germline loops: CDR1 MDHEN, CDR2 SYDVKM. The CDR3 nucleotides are TGTGCCAGCAGTTTAGGGTACCCCGGGGAGCTGTTTTTT. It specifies CASSLGYPGELFF.

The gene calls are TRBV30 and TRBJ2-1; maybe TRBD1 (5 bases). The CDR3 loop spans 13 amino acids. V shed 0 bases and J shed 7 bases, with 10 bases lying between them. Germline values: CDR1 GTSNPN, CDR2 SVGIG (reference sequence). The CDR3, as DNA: TGTGCCTGGAGTGTACGGGCAGGGAATGAGCAGTTCTTC. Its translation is CAWSVRAGNEQFF.

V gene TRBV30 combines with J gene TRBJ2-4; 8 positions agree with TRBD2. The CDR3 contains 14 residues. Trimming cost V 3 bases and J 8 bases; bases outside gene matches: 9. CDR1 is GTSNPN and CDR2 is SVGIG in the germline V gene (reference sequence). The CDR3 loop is CAWSPGGVRDIQYF. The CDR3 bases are TGTGCCTGGAGCCCCGGGGGGGTTCGAGACATTCAGTACTTC.

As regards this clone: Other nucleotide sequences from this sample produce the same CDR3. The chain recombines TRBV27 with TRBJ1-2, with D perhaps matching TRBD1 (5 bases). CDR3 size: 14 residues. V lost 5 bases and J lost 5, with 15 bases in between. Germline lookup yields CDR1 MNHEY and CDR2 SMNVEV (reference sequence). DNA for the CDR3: TGTGCCAGCAGTCTCGGGGGGTACCCTTATGGCTACACCTTC. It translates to CASSLGGYPYGYTF.

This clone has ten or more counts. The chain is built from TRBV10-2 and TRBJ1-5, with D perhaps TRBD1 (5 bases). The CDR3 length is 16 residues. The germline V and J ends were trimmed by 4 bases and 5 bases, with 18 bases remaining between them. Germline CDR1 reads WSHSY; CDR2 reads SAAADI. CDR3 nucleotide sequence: TGCGCCAGCAGTGTAGGATTTAGCGGGGACGATCAGCCCCAGCATTTT. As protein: CASSVGFSGDDQPQHF.

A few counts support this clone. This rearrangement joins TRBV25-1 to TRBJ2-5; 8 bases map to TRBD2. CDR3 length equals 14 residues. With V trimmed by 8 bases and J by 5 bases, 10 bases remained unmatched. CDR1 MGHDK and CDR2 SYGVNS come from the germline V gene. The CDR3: CASGERERDETQYF. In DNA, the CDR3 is TGTGCCAGCGGCGAGCGGGAGAGGGATGAGACCCAGTACTTC.

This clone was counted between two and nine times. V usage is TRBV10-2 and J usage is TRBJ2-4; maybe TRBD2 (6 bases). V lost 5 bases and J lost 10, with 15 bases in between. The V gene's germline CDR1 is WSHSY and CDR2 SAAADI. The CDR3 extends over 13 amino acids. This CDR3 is CASSPRQEGIQYF. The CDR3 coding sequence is TGCGCCAGCAGTCCCCGTCAGGAGGGGATTCAGTACTTC.

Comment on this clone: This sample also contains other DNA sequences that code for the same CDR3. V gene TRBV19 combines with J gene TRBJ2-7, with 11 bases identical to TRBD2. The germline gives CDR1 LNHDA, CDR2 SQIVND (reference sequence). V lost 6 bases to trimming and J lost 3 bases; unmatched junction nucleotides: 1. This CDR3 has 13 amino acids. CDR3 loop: CASRLAGDYEQYF. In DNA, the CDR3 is TGTGCCAGTAGACTAGCGGGAGACTACGAGCAGTACTTC.

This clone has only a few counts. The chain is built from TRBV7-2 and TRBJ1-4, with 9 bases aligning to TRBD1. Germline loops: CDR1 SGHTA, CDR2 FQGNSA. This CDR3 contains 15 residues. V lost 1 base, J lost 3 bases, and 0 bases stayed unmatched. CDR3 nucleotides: TGTGCCAGCAGCTTAGGGGACAGGGCTAATGAAAAACTGTTTTTT. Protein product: CASSLGDRANEKLFF.

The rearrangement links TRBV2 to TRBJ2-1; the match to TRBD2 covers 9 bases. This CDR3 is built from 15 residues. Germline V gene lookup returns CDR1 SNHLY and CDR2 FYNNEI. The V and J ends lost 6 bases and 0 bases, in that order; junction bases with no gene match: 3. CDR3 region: CASSNSGSSYNEQFF. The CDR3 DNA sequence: TGTGCCAGCAGCAATAGCGGGAGCTCCTACAATGAGCAGTTCTTC.

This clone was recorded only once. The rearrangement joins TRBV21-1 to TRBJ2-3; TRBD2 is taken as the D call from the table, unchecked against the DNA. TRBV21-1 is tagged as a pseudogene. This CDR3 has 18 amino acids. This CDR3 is CASSKAGDSGPPTDTQYF. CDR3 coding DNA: TGTGCCAGCAGCAAGGCGGGAGACTCAGGACCTCCCACAGATACGCAGTATTTT.

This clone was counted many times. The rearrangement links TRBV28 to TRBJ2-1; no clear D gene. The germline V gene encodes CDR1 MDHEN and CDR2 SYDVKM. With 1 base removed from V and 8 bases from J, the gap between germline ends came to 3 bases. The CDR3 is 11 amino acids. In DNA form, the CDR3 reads TGTGCCAGCAGTTTATTCTATGAGCAGTTCTTC. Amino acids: CASSLFYEQFF. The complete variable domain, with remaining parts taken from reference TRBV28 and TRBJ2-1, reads DVKVTQSSRYLVKRTGEKVFLECVQDMDHENMFWYRQDPGLGLRLIYFSYDVKMKEKGDIPEGYSVSREKKERFSLILESASTNQTSMYLCASSLFYEQFFGPGTRLTVL.

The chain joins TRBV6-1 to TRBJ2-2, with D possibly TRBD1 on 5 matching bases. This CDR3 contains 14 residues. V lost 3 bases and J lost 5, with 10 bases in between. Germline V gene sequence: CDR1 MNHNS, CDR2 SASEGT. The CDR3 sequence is CASSETVVTGELFF. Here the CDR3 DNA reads TGTGCCAGCAGTGAGACAGTGGTTACCGGGGAGCTGTTTTTT.

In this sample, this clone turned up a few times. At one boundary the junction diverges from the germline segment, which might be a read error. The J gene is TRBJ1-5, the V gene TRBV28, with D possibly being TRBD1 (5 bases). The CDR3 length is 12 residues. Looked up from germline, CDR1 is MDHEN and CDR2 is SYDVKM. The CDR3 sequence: CTSRGGNQPQHF. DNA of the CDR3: TGCACCTCAAGGGGAGGCAATCAGCCCCAGCATTTT.

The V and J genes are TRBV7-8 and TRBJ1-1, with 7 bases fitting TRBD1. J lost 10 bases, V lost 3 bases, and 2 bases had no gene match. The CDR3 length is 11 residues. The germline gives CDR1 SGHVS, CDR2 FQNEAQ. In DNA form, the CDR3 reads TGTGCCAGCAGCTTGGGACAGAGAGCTTTCTTT. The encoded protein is CASSLGQRAFF.

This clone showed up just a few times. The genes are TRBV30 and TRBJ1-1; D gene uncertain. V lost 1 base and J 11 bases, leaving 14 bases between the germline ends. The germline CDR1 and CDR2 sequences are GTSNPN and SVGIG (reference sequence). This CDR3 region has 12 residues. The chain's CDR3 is CAWSGSQPRAFF. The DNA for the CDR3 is TGTGCCTGGAGTGGGAGTCAACCCCGGGCTTTCTTT.

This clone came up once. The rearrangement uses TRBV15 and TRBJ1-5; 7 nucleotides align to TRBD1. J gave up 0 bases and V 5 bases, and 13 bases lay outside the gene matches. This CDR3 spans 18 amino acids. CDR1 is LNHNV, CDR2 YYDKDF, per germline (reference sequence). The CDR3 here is CATSSIGDRDSSNQPQHF. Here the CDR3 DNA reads TGTGCCACCAGCTCCATCGGTGACAGGGACTCTAGCAATCAGCCCCAGCATTTT.

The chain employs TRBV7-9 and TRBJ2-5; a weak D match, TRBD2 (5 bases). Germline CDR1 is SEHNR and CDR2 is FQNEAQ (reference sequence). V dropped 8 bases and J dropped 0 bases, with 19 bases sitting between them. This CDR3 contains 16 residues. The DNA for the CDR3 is TGTGCCAGCGCGCAGGAAGGGAGCATAGACCAAGAGACCCAGTACTTC. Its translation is CASAQEGSIDQETQYF.

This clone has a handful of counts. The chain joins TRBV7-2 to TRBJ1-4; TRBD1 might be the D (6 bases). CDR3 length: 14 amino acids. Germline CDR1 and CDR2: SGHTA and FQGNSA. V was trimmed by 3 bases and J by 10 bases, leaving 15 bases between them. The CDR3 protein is CASSFGGAARKLFF. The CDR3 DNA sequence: TGTGCCAGCAGCTTTGGGGGGGCAGCTAGAAAACTGTTTTTT.

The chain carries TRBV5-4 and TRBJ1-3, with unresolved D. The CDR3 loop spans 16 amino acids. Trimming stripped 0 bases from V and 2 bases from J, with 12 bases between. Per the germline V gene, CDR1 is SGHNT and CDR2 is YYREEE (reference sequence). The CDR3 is CASSLGTDYTGNTIYF. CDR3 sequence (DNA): TGTGCCAGCAGCTTGGGTACGGATTACACTGGAAACACCATATATTTT.

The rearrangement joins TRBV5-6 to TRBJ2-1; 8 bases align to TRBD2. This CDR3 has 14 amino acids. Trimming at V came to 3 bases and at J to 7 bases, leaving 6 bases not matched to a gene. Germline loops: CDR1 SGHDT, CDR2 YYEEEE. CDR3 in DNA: TGTGCCAGCAGCTCGAGGACTAGCTGGAATGAGCAGTTCTTC. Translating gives CASSSRTSWNEQFF. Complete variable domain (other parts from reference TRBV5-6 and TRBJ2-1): DAGVTQSPTHLIKTRGQQVTLRCSPKSGHDTVSWYQQALGQGPQFIFQYYEEEERQRGNFPDRFSGHQFPNYSSELNVNALLLGDSALYLCASSSRTSWNEQFFGPGTRLTVL.

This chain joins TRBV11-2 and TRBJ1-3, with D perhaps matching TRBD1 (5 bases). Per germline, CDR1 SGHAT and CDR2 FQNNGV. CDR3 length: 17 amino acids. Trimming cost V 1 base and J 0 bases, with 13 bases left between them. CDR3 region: CASSLVYWDVSGNTIYF. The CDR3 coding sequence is TGTGCCAGCAGCTTAGTTTACTGGGACGTCTCTGGAAACACCATATATTTT. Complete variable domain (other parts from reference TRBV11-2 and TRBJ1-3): EAGVAQSPRYKIIEKRQSVAFWCNPISGHATLYWYQQILGQGPKLLIQFQNNGVVDDSQLPKDRFSAERLKGVDSTLKIQPAKLEDSAVYLCASSLVYWDVSGNTIYFGEGSWLTVV.